These 18 T cell receptor beta chains share one sample of origin, sequenced in a study of blood T cell repertoires in COVID-19. Repertoires were generated with immunoSEQ multiplex PCR, while TCRdb's copy carries only in-frame clones and drops some. Of roughly 120,000 clones listed, over 65% are singletons. Source material: peripheral blood. These receptors all come from a man aged 25-45 years with acute or convalescent COVID-19.

CDR3 sequence: CSVVPSGSYGYTF. CDR3 DNA sequence: TGCAGCGTTGTACCATCTGGGAGCTATGGCTACACCTTC. The chain is built from TRBV29-1 and TRBJ1-2; no clear D. The germline V gene encodes CDR1 SQVTM and CDR2 ANQGSEA. Trimming took off 4 bases at V and 4 bases at J, with 13 bases between the two ends. The CDR3 runs 13 residues.

The chain uses TRBV7-6 and TRBJ2-3; 7 nucleotides align to TRBD2. CDR3 length: 15 amino acids. Germline CDR1 SGHVS, CDR2 FNYEAQ. The trim removed 5 bases at V and 4 bases at J, leaving 9 bases unmatched. CDR3 in amino acids: CASSPFGGSPDTQYF. CDR3 DNA sequence: TGTGCCAGCAGCCCCTTCGGGGGGAGCCCAGATACGCAGTATTTT.

This clone occurred a few times. The chain joins TRBV4-1 to TRBJ1-5, with a weak D call TRBD1 (6 bases). Germline assignment: CDR1 MGHRA and CDR2 YSYEKL. The CDR3 covers 15 residues. V was pared by 3 bases and J by 5 bases, with 14 bases between. The CDR3 coding sequence is TGCGCCAGCAGCCACAACAGGGTGGCGGATCAGCCCCAGCATTTT. Translation: CASSHNRVADQPQHF.

This sequence joins TRBV4-1 and TRBJ1-5, with unresolved D. Trimming pared 0 bases from V and 10 bases from J, leaving 16 bases between. Germline-derived CDR1 and CDR2 are MGHRA and YSYEKL. The CDR3 sequence is 15 residues long. In nucleotides, the CDR3 is TGCGCCAGCAGCCAAGAAGAGTCTTCCTTTCGTCCCCAGCATTTT. Translation gives CASSQEESSFRPQHF.

V is TRBV2 and J is TRBJ2-5; a possible D gene is TRBD2 (6 bases). V lost 4 bases, J lost 9 bases, and 18 bases lay in between. This CDR3 comprises 14 residues. Germline assignment: CDR1 SNHLY and CDR2 FYNNEI. CDR3 protein: CASSVTAGAGSQYF. The CDR3 DNA reads TGTGCCAGCAGTGTAACAGCCGGAGCGGGTTCCCAGTACTTC. Full variable domain (missing parts from reference TRBV2 and TRBJ2-5): EPEVTQTPSHQVTQMGQEVILRCVPISNHLYFYWYRQILGQKVEFLVSFYNNEISEKSEIFDDQFSVERPDGSNFTLKIRSTKLEDSAMYFCASSVTAGAGSQYFGPGTRLLVL.

This chain links TRBV5-1 with TRBJ1-2; the D is unclear. V lost 0 bases, J lost 8 bases, and 20 bases lay in between. CDR3 length: 16 amino acids. From germline, CDR1 is SGHRS and CDR2 YFSETQ. The CDR3 nucleotides are TGCGCCAGCAGCTTGGCTGGGCAGGCCGGTGATGGGGGCTACACCTTC. It specifies CASSLAGQAGDGGYTF.

The rearrangement links TRBV29-1 to TRBJ2-7; TRBD1 is a possible D gene (6 bases). V lost 4 bases, J lost 5 bases, and 18 bases lay in between. Germline V CDR1 and CDR2: SQVTM, ANQGSEA. The CDR3 runs 14 residues. CDR3 nucleotides: TGCAGCGTTGGTGATCGTCAGGGGATCAACGAGCAGTACTTC. Protein product: CSVGDRQGINEQYF.

The rearrangement links TRBV7-8 to TRBJ1-1; TRBD1 matches 7 bases. CDR1 is SGHVS, CDR2 FQNEAQ, per germline. The junction had 4 bases not matched to a gene; V was cut back by 5 bases and J by 1 base. The CDR3 runs to 14 residues. CDR3 amino acids: CASSEGAPNTEAFF. CDR3 DNA sequence: TGTGCCAGCAGCGAGGGGGCGCCGAACACTGAAGCTTTCTTT.

This sequence joins TRBV6-1 and TRBJ1-4; possibly TRBD1 for D (6 bases). Trimming pared 2 bases from V and 10 bases from J, leaving 14 bases between. Germline CDR1 MNHNS, CDR2 SASEGT. The CDR3 length is 14 residues. Here the CDR3 reads CASSEMETGGKLFF. Written as DNA, the CDR3 is TGTGCCAGCAGTGAAATGGAGACAGGAGGAAAACTGTTTTTT.

The CDR3 bases are TGTGCCAGCAGTGATGGACAGGGTGTTAGTGGCTACACCTTC. It yields the protein CASSDGQGVSGYTF. The chain is built from TRBV6-4 and TRBJ1-2; 8 bases fit TRBD1. Per germline, CDR1 MRHNA and CDR2 SNTAGT. The J segment lost 7 bases and the V segment lost 3 bases, leaving 7 bases of the junction unmatched. This CDR3 comprises 14 residues.

This chain uses TRBV7-2 with TRBJ2-5; 14 bases map to TRBD2. The CDR3 is made up of 17 amino acids. J was trimmed by 4 bases and V by 2 bases; bases with no gene match: 6. Looked up from germline, CDR1 is SGHTA and CDR2 is FQGNSA. CDR3 DNA: TGTGCCAGCAGCTTAAGACTAGCGGGGGGGGCCACAGAGACCCAGTACTTC. This gives the protein CASSLRLAGGATETQYF.

This chain connects TRBV6-6 to TRBJ1-5; possibly TRBD1 for D (6 bases). Germline CDR1 reads MNHNY; CDR2 reads SVGAGI (reference sequence). V was shortened by 6 bases and J by 0 bases, with 15 bases between the two germline ends. This CDR3 is 16 amino acids long. DNA of the CDR3: TGTGCCAGCAGGACCAGGGGCCTCTCTAGCAATCAGCCCCAGCATTTT. Translated: CASRTRGLSSNQPQHF.

This rearrangement joins TRBV9 to TRBJ2-1, with D tentatively TRBD2 (7 bases). The V gene lost 0 bases and the J gene lost 6 bases, with 13 bases spanning the gap. CDR3 length: 15 residues. The V gene's germline CDR1 is SGDLS and CDR2 YYNGEE. The chain's CDR3 is CASSVGVRGPNEQFF. The CDR3 region has the DNA TGTGCCAGCAGCGTAGGAGTGCGGGGGCCCAATGAGCAGTTCTTC.

V and J are TRBV3-1 (or the pseudogene TRBV3-2) and TRBJ2-5, with D hard to call. CDR1 is LGHDT, CDR2 YNNKEL, per germline (reference sequence). The CDR3 has 14 residues. Trimming left V 2 bases short and J 0 bases short, with 7 bases between. CDR3 DNA: TGTGCCAGCAGCCAATACGGGTACCAAGAGACCCAGTACTTC. This translates into CASSQYGYQETQYF.

The chain has TRBV4-2 and TRBJ1-1; 10 bases line up with TRBD1. The CDR3 length is 14 residues. Looked up from germline, CDR1 is LGHNA and CDR2 is YNFKEQ. Trimming removed 3 bases from V and 7 bases from J; junction bases left unmatched: 5. This CDR3 reads CASSHGTGADEAFF. CDR3 in DNA: TGTGCCAGCAGCCACGGGACAGGGGCCGATGAAGCTTTCTTT.

This sequence joins TRBV10-2 and TRBJ2-5, with a weak D call TRBD2 (6 bases). Trimming shortened V by 0 bases and J by 4 bases, and 15 bases separated the two germline ends. This CDR3 contains 16 residues. Per the germline V gene, CDR1 is WSHSY and CDR2 is SAAADI. The CDR3 loop is CASSESGVGGGETQYF. In DNA, the CDR3 is TGCGCCAGCAGTGAGTCGGGTGTGGGGGGTGGAGAGACCCAGTACTTC.

The gene calls are TRBV9 and TRBJ2-1; no firm D call. The V and J ends lost 2 bases and 6 bases respectively, with 9 bases between them. The CDR3 covers 13 residues. Per the germline V gene, CDR1 is SGDLS and CDR2 is YYNGEE. The chain's CDR3 is CASSVLSGNEQFF. The CDR3 region has the DNA TGTGCCAGCAGCGTCCTCTCGGGCAATGAGCAGTTCTTC.

The V and J genes are TRBV4-1 and TRBJ1-6, with unresolved D. Germline CDR1 MGHRA, CDR2 YSYEKL. The CDR3 is 14 residues long. V lost 1 base and J lost 9, with 10 bases in between. DNA of the CDR3: TGCGCCAGCAGCCAAGCCGCCGCCGGTTCACCCCTCCACTTT. Translating gives CASSQAAAGSPLHF.